This TCR beta chain was obtained from a study of neurological immune-mediated disorders. Each CDR3 protein gets one entry after TCRdb re-called the 5' RACE reads with MiXCR. The sample lists fewer than 60,000 distinct CDR3 sequences; roughly 14% were seen once. Time point described: longitudinal time-point 2. This clonotype came up many times. Antigen unknown. Study-level points and caveats: HTLV-1-associated myelopathy displayed the greatest TCR clonal expansion, and multiple sclerosis exhibited the smallest, lower than that of healthy controls.

This sequence was found in a male donor with HTLV-1-associated myelopathy (HAM/TSP). The sequenced sample consisted of PBMCs.

CDR3 DNA: TGTGCCAGCAGCCAATACCGGGGACGCGAGCAGTACTTC. It codes for CASSQYRGREQYF. J is TRBJ2-7 and V is TRBV14; D tentatively reads TRBD1 or TRBD2 (5 bases each). CDR1 is SGHDN and CDR2 is FVKESK in the germline V gene. The CDR3 runs 13 residues. V lost 2 bases to trimming and J lost 6 bases, with 11 bases between them.